This T cell receptor (beta chain) was captured by sequencing in a study of T cell clonality in common variable immunodeficiency. Findings and caveats of the study: In common variable immunodeficiency, TCR beta chains reportedly carried fewer deletions and N-nucleotide insertions.

Sequencing used immunoSEQ multiplex PCR; TCRdb keeps in-frame clones, though not all of them. This repertoire holds almost 20,000 clones, and none appear only once. A word on this clone: Its antigen is as yet unknown. The missing CDR3 end, 3 residues past where the read stops, is filled in from the germline J gene.

From germline, CDR1 is SQVTM and CDR2 ANQGSEA. V was pared by 6 bases and J by 6 bases, with 17 bases between. The CDR3 covers 13 residues. This sequence joins TRBV29-1 and TRBJ1-2; tentative D call: TRBD1 (6 bases). This receptor was identified in a human donor with common variable immunodeficiency. Specimen: peripheral blood mononuclear cells. The sequenced CDR3 bases are TGCAGCGTAGTTGGGATGGACAGTGATGGC. This codes for CSVVGMDSDG. From start to end, the CDR3 is CSVVGMDSDGYTF.